One T cell receptor (beta chain) is described in this entry. The antigen remains unidentified. This sample was included in a study of PD-1 blockade in mismatch repair-deficient tumors. Overall study results and limits: Tumor-resident clones, often absent from pretreatment blood, expanded after pembrolizumab and then contracted.

Mismatch repair deficiency was confirmed in all patients, by PCR or immunohistochemistry. The TCR-sequenced patients were three responders to pembrolizumab. Repertoires were generated with immunoSEQ multiplex PCR, while TCRdb's copy carries only in-frame clones and drops some. The profile shows approximately 38,000 clones, roughly 85% of them singletons. CDR1 is SGHTA, CDR2 FQGNSA, per germline. V gave up 2 bases and J gave up 0 bases, with 13 bases separating them. CDR3 length: 16 residues. This clonotype originated in an adult with mismatch repair-deficient cancer. The sequenced sample was peripheral blood, obtained approximately 80 weeks after starting pembrolizumab. The rearrangement joins TRBV7-2 to TRBJ1-1; D is undetermined. DNA of the CDR3: TGTGCCAGCAGCTTAATCGGCCGTGCCATGAACACTGAAGCTTTCTTT. Its translation is CASSLIGRAMNTEAFF.